Below, 27 T cell receptor beta chains from the same sample are listed, as sequenced in a study of T cell changes during pregnancy in multiple sclerosis (dated by TCRdb to between 2018 and 2021). Library preparation was by the immunoSEQ multiplex PCR assay. What TCRdb holds here is the immuneACCESS table cut down to in-frame rearrangements. Part of the clones is not present; checked against another copy, under half of the missing clones reflect an unresolved V gene, and the others are unexplained. Here the sample has about 39,000 clones; roughly 93% occur a single time. About 0.33% of the sample comes from the top ten. The specimen comprised CD4+ T cells from peripheral blood mononuclear cells, sampled after pregnancy. These receptors all come from a female donor with multiple sclerosis, enrolled in a pregnancy study.

This chain connects TRBV25-1 to TRBJ2-2; perhaps TRBD1 as D (5 bases). The germline V gene encodes CDR1 MGHDK and CDR2 SYGVNS. V was shortened by 1 base and J by 5 bases, with 11 bases between the two germline ends. The CDR3 loop spans 15 amino acids. CDR3 protein: CASSESRAGTGELFF. The CDR3 bases are TGTGCCAGCAGTGAATCCAGGGCAGGGACCGGGGAGCTGTTTTTT.

The chain is built from TRBV4-1 and TRBJ2-7; TRBD2 matches 9 bases. There are 16 residues in the CDR3. Germline assignment: CDR1 MGHRA and CDR2 YSYEKL. The J segment lost 0 bases and the V segment lost 3 bases, leaving 6 bases of the junction unmatched. CDR3 DNA sequence: TGCGCCAGCAGCCATAACCCTAGCGGGGACTCCTACGAGCAGTACTTC. Translation: CASSHNPSGDSYEQYF.

The V and J genes are TRBV7-8 and TRBJ2-2; 8 positions match TRBD1. Trimming removed 7 bases from V and 1 base from J; junction bases left unmatched: 5. The germline gives CDR1 SGHVS, CDR2 FQNEAQ. CDR3 length equals 15 residues. The CDR3 bases are TGTGCCAGCACCGGGGACAGGTTGAACACCGGGGAGCTGTTTTTT. This gives the protein CASTGDRLNTGELFF.

The rearrangement links TRBV7-9 to TRBJ2-7, with 12 positions matching TRBD2. The CDR3 sequence is 17 residues long. The germline CDR1 and CDR2 sequences are SEHNR and FQNEAQ (reference sequence). The J segment lost 4 bases and the V segment lost 5 bases, leaving 12 bases of the junction unmatched. CDR3 residues: CASSDTSPTSGGYEQYF. CDR3 in DNA: TGTGCCAGCAGCGATACATCCCCGACTAGCGGGGGTTACGAGCAGTACTTC.

The chain links TRBV7-8 to TRBJ2-1; a weak D match, TRBD2 (6 bases). The CDR3 totals 16 residues. Germline assignment: CDR1 SGHVS and CDR2 FQNEAQ. V was cut by 6 bases and J by 1 base, with 16 bases left in between. This CDR3 is CASRLSGSTSYNEQFF. DNA of the CDR3: TGTGCCAGCAGACTAAGCGGGTCCACGTCCTACAATGAGCAGTTCTTC.

This sequence joins TRBV29-1 and TRBJ1-4; tentatively, D is TRBD1 (6 bases). Trimming took 7 bases from V and 4 from J, leaving 13 bases between them. Germline CDR1 is SQVTM and CDR2 is ANQGSEA. This CDR3 has 13 residues. The CDR3, as DNA: TGCAGCGCGATCGCAGGGGATAATGAAAAACTGTTTTTT. As protein: CSAIAGDNEKLFF.

The CDR3 region has the DNA TGCGCCAGCAGCGAGGGACAGGGAAACACCATATATTTT. Its translation: CASSEGQGNTIYF. The chain recombines TRBV5-1 with TRBJ1-3; the match to TRBD1 covers 7 bases. There are 13 residues in the CDR3. Germline CDR1 reads SGHRS; CDR2 reads YFSETQ. Trimming cost V 4 bases and J 4 bases; bases outside gene matches: 2.

The V call is TRBV6-1, the J call TRBJ1-2; D is uncertain. CDR1 is MNHNS, CDR2 SASEGT, per germline. This CDR3 comprises 19 residues. V was cut by 4 bases and J by 8 bases, with 32 bases left in between. The CDR3 reads CASSVFRASSSGGIGGYTF. The DNA for the CDR3 is TGTGCCAGCAGTGTTTTTAGGGCCAGCTCGTCGGGCGGGATAGGGGGCTACACCTTC.

The chain has TRBV7-2 and TRBJ2-7, with D perhaps matching TRBD2 (7 bases). V was pared by 6 bases and J by 9 bases, with 15 bases between. CDR1 and CDR2 (germline): SGHTA, FQGNSA. The CDR3 contains 12 residues. In nucleotides, the CDR3 is TGTGCCAGCAGGGGGGGGGCCGGGGTGCAGTACTTC. This codes for CASRGGAGVQYF.

The CDR3 bases are TGTGCCAGCACCGATTGGCCGGAAAAACTGTTTTTT. Translating gives CASTDWPEKLFF. The V and J genes are TRBV2 and TRBJ1-4; D gene unclear. V was cut by 7 bases and J by 8 bases, with 11 bases left in between. CDR3 length equals 12 residues. Per the germline V gene, CDR1 is SNHLY and CDR2 is FYNNEI.

The gene calls are TRBV2 and TRBJ2-2; D remains ambiguous. CDR3 length equals 13 residues. V was clipped by 11 bases and J by 1 base, with 11 bases between them. The germline V gene encodes CDR1 SNHLY and CDR2 FYNNEI. The CDR3 reads CAGSLGNTGELFF. The CDR3 DNA reads as TGTGCCGGTAGCTTGGGGAACACCGGGGAGCTGTTTTTT.

The V call is TRBV7-6, the J call TRBJ2-3, with D tentatively TRBD1 (5 bases). Trimming took off 4 bases at V and 5 bases at J, with 10 bases between the two ends. Germline CDR1 and CDR2: SGHVS and FNYEAQ. The CDR3 has 13 residues. This CDR3 reads CASSSRVGDTQYF. In DNA, the CDR3 is TGTGCCAGCAGCTCCAGGGTGGGAGATACGCAGTATTTT.

This clone was counted a few times. The chain has TRBV6-5 and TRBJ2-2; D is ambiguous. Germline loops: CDR1 MNHEY, CDR2 SVGAGI. There are 11 residues in the CDR3. V lost 9 bases and J lost 1, with 3 bases in between. The chain's CDR3 is CASQNTGELFF. The CDR3, as DNA: TGTGCCAGTCAGAACACCGGGGAGCTGTTTTTT.

This chain links TRBV7-9 with TRBJ2-7, with D perhaps TRBD1 (6 bases). V was cut by 2 bases and J by 1 base, with 15 bases left in between. Germline-derived CDR1 and CDR2 are SEHNR and FQNEAQ (reference sequence). The CDR3 is 16 amino acids. The CDR3 is CASSLSTGPTSYEQYF. In nucleotides, the CDR3 is TGTGCCAGCAGCTTAAGTACAGGGCCCACTTCCTACGAGCAGTACTTC.

The rearrangement uses TRBV7-9 and TRBJ2-5; no clear D. CDR1 is SEHNR and CDR2 is FQNEAQ in the germline V gene (reference sequence). Trimming cost V 2 bases and J 3 bases, with 10 bases left between them. This CDR3 has 14 residues. The CDR3 DNA reads TGTGCCAGCAGCTTATCGACGGAGAAAGAGACCCAGTACTTC. It yields the protein CASSLSTEKETQYF. Together with reference TRBV7-9 and TRBJ2-5, the CDR3 gives the full variable domain: DTGVSQNPRHKITKRGQNVTFRCDPISEHNRLYWYRQTLGQGPEFLTYFQNEAQLEKSRLLSDRFSAERPKGSFSTLEIQRTEQGDSAMYLCASSLSTEKETQYFGPGTRLLVL.

This chain connects TRBV7-2 to TRBJ1-5; D gene uncertain. Germline CDR1 reads SGHTA; CDR2 reads FQGNSA. V lost 5 bases and J lost 6, with 11 bases in between. This CDR3 is built from 13 residues. The CDR3 loop is CASSQTQAQPQHF. The CDR3 DNA reads as TGTGCCAGCAGCCAAACCCAGGCTCAGCCCCAGCATTTT.

The V gene is TRBV7-9, the J gene TRBJ2-2; maybe TRBD1 (6 bases). Germline-derived CDR1 and CDR2 are SEHNR and FQNEAQ (reference sequence). Trimming cost V 1 base and J 2 bases, with 14 bases left between them. The CDR3 totals 17 residues. CDR3 in DNA: TGTGCCAGCAGCTTAGGGAAAGGGGGAGCCAACACCGGGGAGCTGTTTTTT. Protein: CASSLGKGGANTGELFF.

Only one count was recorded for this clone. The chain carries TRBV5-6 and TRBJ1-1; TRBD1 aligns across 10 bases. Germline V CDR1 and CDR2: SGHDT, YYEEEE. This CDR3 has 16 residues. V was pared by 2 bases and J by 5 bases, with 9 bases of the junction left unmatched. The DNA for the CDR3 is TGTGCCAGCAGCTTCCCCGGGACAGGGGCTGGGACTGAAGCTTTCTTT. This encodes CASSFPGTGAGTEAFF.

The J gene is TRBJ1-5, the V gene TRBV5-1; 9 bases fit TRBD1. Per the germline V gene, CDR1 is SGHRS and CDR2 is YFSETQ. The CDR3 contains 15 residues. Trimming at V came to 4 bases and at J to 4 bases, leaving 6 bases not matched to a gene. CDR3 protein: CASSHDGQGNQPQHF. Written as DNA, the CDR3 is TGCGCCAGCAGCCACGATGGACAGGGGAATCAGCCCCAGCATTTT.

This chain links TRBV18 with TRBJ1-1, with a possible D match to TRBD1 (6 bases). V gave up 3 bases and J gave up 7 bases, with 15 bases separating them. The CDR3 loop spans 14 amino acids. CDR1 and CDR2 from the germline V gene are KGHSH and LQKENI. The CDR3 DNA is TGTGCCAGCTCACCGAAATGGGGGCTGGGTGAAGCTTTCTTT. Its translation is CASSPKWGLGEAFF.

This clone was seen just once. The chain is built from TRBV7-3 and TRBJ2-1; 9 bases are a match to TRBD1. From germline, CDR1 is SGHTA and CDR2 FQGTGA. There are 14 residues in the CDR3. V lost 4 bases and J lost 6; bases outside the gene matches: 4. CDR3 sequence: CASSSTGGFNEQFF. The CDR3 nucleotides read TGTGCCAGCAGCTCAACAGGGGGCTTCAATGAGCAGTTCTTC.

The chain has TRBV19 and TRBJ2-7; 9 bases match TRBD1. The CDR3 has 15 amino acids. Germline CDR1 is LNHDA and CDR2 is SQIVND (reference sequence). Trimming took 3 bases from V and 6 from J; bases not matched to a gene: 9. CDR3 amino acids: CASSIPAGQGCEQYF. The CDR3 DNA follows: TGTGCCAGTAGTATTCCGGCGGGACAGGGCTGCGAGCAGTACTTC.

The chain employs TRBV6-5 and TRBJ1-1; D not resolved. Germline V gene sequence: CDR1 MNHEY, CDR2 SVGAGI. The CDR3 length is 16 residues. Trimming took off 3 bases at V and 3 bases at J, with 17 bases between the two ends. The CDR3: CASSYSGRTVHTEAFF. Written as DNA, the CDR3 is TGTGCCAGCAGTTATAGCGGCCGAACAGTGCACACTGAAGCTTTCTTT.

The chain joins TRBV6-1 to TRBJ2-7, with a possible D match to TRBD1 (6 bases). The CDR3 is 12 amino acids. Per germline, CDR1 MNHNS and CDR2 SASEGT. The V end lost 10 bases, the J end lost 1 base, and 11 bases lay between the germline ends. The CDR3 coding sequence is TGTGCCATACGGGACATTTCCTACGAGCAGTACTTC. Amino acid sequence: CAIRDISYEQYF.

The chain links TRBV30 to TRBJ1-2, with TRBD1 matching 7 bases. The V and J ends lost 3 bases and 8 bases, in that order; junction bases with no gene match: 9. The CDR3 loop spans 13 amino acids. Germline values: CDR1 GTSNPN, CDR2 SVGIG (reference sequence). CDR3 sequence: CAWSDTGDRGYTF. DNA of the CDR3: TGTGCCTGGAGCGATACAGGGGACCGAGGCTACACCTTC.

Only one count was recorded for this clone. The gene calls are TRBV5-1 and TRBJ1-5; D remains ambiguous. The CDR3 covers 14 residues. CDR1 and CDR2 from the germline V gene are SGHRS and YFSETQ. V lost 3 bases, J lost 0 bases, and 7 bases lay in between. The CDR3 here is CASSYGVSNQPQHF. The CDR3, as DNA: TGCGCCAGCAGCTATGGAGTTAGCAATCAGCCCCAGCATTTT. The full variable domain, in which reference TRBV5-1 and TRBJ1-5 provide the parts outside the CDR3, is KAGVTQTPRYLIKTRGQQVTLSCSPISGHRSVSWYQQTPGQGLQFLFEYFSETQRNKGNFPGRFSGRQFSNSRSEMNVSTLELGDSALYLCASSYGVSNQPQHFGDGTRLSIL.

V usage is TRBV25-1 and J usage is TRBJ1-6; maybe TRBD1 (5 bases). This CDR3 region has 15 residues. Germline V gene lookup returns CDR1 MGHDK and CDR2 SYGVNS. Trimming took 1 base from V and 14 from J, leaving 18 bases between them. CDR3 DNA sequence: TGTGCCAGCAGTGAATTCGGGTCGGGGGATTTATCCCTCCACTTT. Translating it yields CASSEFGSGDLSLHF.